The present T cell receptor (beta chain) was sequenced within a study of post-analysis software for immune sequencing data. The study, taken as a whole, reports: F measure showed strong co-clustering of same-batch samples. Five TRBV segments were significantly more frequent in patients than in controls. TRBV5-6, TRBV5-1 and TRBV20-1 were among these segments.

Built from TCR beta cDNA, the libraries had unique molecular identifiers in them. TCRdb redid the calling of the PCR reads with MiXCR, one entry per CDR3 protein. Of around 200,000 distinct CDR3 sequences in the sample, over 25% were seen once. This clonotype was seen more than once but under ten times. Antigen specificity is unknown. Germline CDR1 is MDHEN and CDR2 is SYDVKM. V lost 2 bases and J 3 bases, leaving 14 bases between the germline ends. The CDR3 sequence is 15 residues long. This clonotype was sampled from a girl under 18 with multiple sclerosis. The chain couples TRBV28 to TRBJ2-7; no clear D gene. The sequenced material came from blood. The CDR3 reads CASSLRRQEHYEQYF. The CDR3 bases are TGTGCCAGCAGTTTACGACGCCAAGAACACTACGAGCAGTACTTC.